The 9 T cell receptor beta chains below were found in one sample sequenced in a study of T-cell reconstitution after alpha-beta-depleted transplantation in children. Unique molecular identifiers were used in preparing the TCRbeta library. TCRdb independently ran MiXCR on the PCR reads; one entry per CDR3 protein. The data contain fewer than 550,000 distinct CDR3 sequences, approximately 10% of them singletons. This material consisted of PBMCs, mostly from graft donor cells, taken 180 days after TCRalphabeta/CD19-depleted stem cell transplant. Source of these receptors: a female patient aged 2-10 years who had a stem cell transplant for aplastic anemia, so the T cells may come from the graft donor.

This clonotype appeared many times. The CDR3 bases are TGTGCCAGCAGCCTGCGGGGAAACTATGGCTACACCTTC. It translates to CASSLRGNYGYTF. The genes are TRBV21-1 and TRBJ1-2; whether TRBD1, the table's D call, matches the DNA was not checked. TRBV21-1 is reported as a pseudogene. The length of the CDR3 is 13 residues.

The chain has TRBV19 and TRBJ1-3; the D is unclear. CDR1 is LNHDA, CDR2 SQIVND, per germline (reference sequence). Trimming stripped 4 bases from V and 1 base from J, with 14 bases between. CDR3 size: 16 residues. CDR3 loop: CASSTTPSGSGNTIYF. CDR3 in DNA: TGTGCCAGTAGTACCACCCCTTCGGGTTCTGGAAACACCATATATTTT.

The rearrangement links TRBV7-3 to TRBJ2-3, with unresolved D. Per germline, CDR1 SGHTA and CDR2 FQGTGA. Trimming left V 1 base short and J 8 bases short, with 13 bases between. CDR3 length: 14 amino acids. CDR3 residues: CASSLIGLDPTQYF. For the CDR3, the DNA is TGTGCCAGCAGCTTAATCGGTCTCGATCCTACGCAGTATTTT.

The chain links TRBV5-1 to TRBJ2-5, with 8 bases matching TRBD1. This CDR3 spans 15 amino acids. V shed 3 bases, J shed 5 bases, and the junction held 9 bases outside the gene matches. From germline, CDR1 is SGHRS and CDR2 YFSETQ. The CDR3 sequence is CASSSRTGKEETQYF. The CDR3 DNA reads as TGCGCCAGCAGCTCTAGGACAGGGAAGGAGGAGACCCAGTACTTC.

This clonotype was counted a few times. The rearrangement links TRBV2 to TRBJ2-7, with 8 bases lining up with TRBD2. The CDR3 sequence is 20 residues long. The germline V gene encodes CDR1 SNHLY and CDR2 FYNNEI. V shed 7 bases, J shed 2 bases, and the junction held 25 bases outside the gene matches. The CDR3 nucleotides read TGTGCCAGCATTCCCCTTCGGGCAGGGGACGGTGCGCGGGGGGCCTACGAGCAGTACTTC. Residues: CASIPLRAGDGARGAYEQYF.

The chain couples TRBV30 to TRBJ2-7; perhaps D is TRBD1 or TRBD2 (5 bases each). The CDR3 contains 14 residues. Trimming took 2 bases from V and 7 from J, leaving 18 bases between them. Germline V lookup: CDR1 GTSNPN, CDR2 SVGIG (reference sequence). The CDR3 DNA follows: TGTGCCTGGAGTCGAGGGCCGACAGTCCAGGAGCAGTACTTC. It encodes CAWSRGPTVQEQYF. The full variable domain, with the rest looked up from reference TRBV30 and TRBJ2-7, is SQTIHQWPATLVQPVGSPLSLECTVEGTSNPNLYWYRQAAGRGLQLLFYSVGIGQISSEVPQNLSASRPQDRQFILSSKKLLLSDSGFYLCAWSRGPTVQEQYFGPGTRLTVT.

The chain joins TRBV5-4 to TRBJ2-1; D is possibly TRBD1 (5 bases). CDR3 size: 14 residues. Germline CDR1 reads SGHNT; CDR2 reads YYREEE (reference sequence). V lost 2 bases and J 9 bases, leaving 15 bases between the germline ends. CDR3 residues: CASSLGLGQGEQFF. As DNA, the CDR3 is TGTGCCAGCAGCTTAGGTCTAGGTCAGGGTGAGCAGTTCTTC.

For the CDR3, the DNA is TGCGCCAGCAGCCCCCGAGGGGGACACCTAGGACTAGCGGGAGGGCCCCGGGTGAATGAGCAGTTCTTC. The encoded protein is CASSPRGGHLGLAGGPRVNEQFF. The chain carries TRBV5-1 and TRBJ2-1, with 15 bases matching TRBD2. J gave up 7 bases and V 4 bases, and 27 bases lay outside the gene matches. CDR3 length equals 23 residues. CDR1 SGHRS and CDR2 YFSETQ come from the germline V gene.

In its sample, this clonotype was seen a few times. The chain joins TRBV6-2 or TRBV6-3 to TRBJ2-1; TRBD2 matches 9 bases. The CDR3 has 15 residues. V was clipped by 10 bases and J by 2 bases; unmatched bases: 9. Per the germline V gene, CDR1 is MNHEY and CDR2 is SVGEGT. CDR3 nucleotides: TGTGCCACCCTCACGCGGGAGGGCCCCTACAATGAGCAGTTCTTC. Its translation: CATLTREGPYNEQFF.